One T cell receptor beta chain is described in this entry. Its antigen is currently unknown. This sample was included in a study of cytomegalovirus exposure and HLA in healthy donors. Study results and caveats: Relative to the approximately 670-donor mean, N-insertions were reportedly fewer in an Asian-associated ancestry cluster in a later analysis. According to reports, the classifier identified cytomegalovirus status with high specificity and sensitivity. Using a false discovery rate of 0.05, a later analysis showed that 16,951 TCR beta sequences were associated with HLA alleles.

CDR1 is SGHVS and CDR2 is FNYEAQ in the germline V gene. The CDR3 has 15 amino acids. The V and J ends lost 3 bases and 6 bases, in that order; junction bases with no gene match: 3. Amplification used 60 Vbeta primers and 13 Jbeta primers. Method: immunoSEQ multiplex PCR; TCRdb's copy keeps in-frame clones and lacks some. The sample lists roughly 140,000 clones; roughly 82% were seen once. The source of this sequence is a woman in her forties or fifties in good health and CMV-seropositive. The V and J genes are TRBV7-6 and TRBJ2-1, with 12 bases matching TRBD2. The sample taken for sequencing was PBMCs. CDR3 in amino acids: CASSLASGGVNEQFF. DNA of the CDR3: TGTGCCAGCAGCTTGGCTAGCGGGGGGGTCAATGAGCAGTTCTTC.